The 30 T cell receptor beta chains below all came from one sample that was sequenced in a study of read filtering for tumor transcriptome and immune sequencing. This library used about 360 ng RNA and molecular barcoded adaptors spanning alpha/delta and beta/gamma chains. TCRdb used MiXCR to reprocess the reads, holding one entry per CDR3 protein. The data hold about 37,000 distinct CDR3 sequences, with roughly 10% observed a single time. The sample taken for sequencing was a population of CD138-negative cells sorted from bone marrow. All receptors come from a donor at least 40 years old with multiple myeloma.

The sample holds many counts of this clonotype. CDR3 in amino acids: CSATPDHSTDTQYF. For the CDR3, the DNA is TGCAGTGCAACCCCGGACCATAGCACAGATACGCAGTATTTT. The chain carries TRBV20-1 and TRBJ2-3; D is unclear. V gave up 6 bases and J gave up 0 bases, with 13 bases separating them. Germline CDR1 is DFQATT and CDR2 is SNEGSKA (reference sequence). This CDR3 contains 14 residues.

This clonotype appeared many times. This chain links TRBV12-3 or TRBV12-4 with TRBJ1-2; TRBD1 might be the D (6 bases). The CDR3 totals 13 residues. Trimming cost V 3 bases and J 7 bases, with 12 bases left between them. The CDR3 sequence is CASSFGRGAGYTF. CDR3 DNA sequence: TGTGCCAGCAGTTTCGGGAGGGGGGCTGGCTACACCTTC.

This sequence joins TRBV19 and TRBJ2-2; D unresolved. In germline, CDR1 is LNHDA, CDR2 SQIVND (reference sequence). The CDR3 spans 14 residues. Trimming cost V 1 base and J 0 bases, with 3 bases left between them. The CDR3: CASSIVANTGELFF. CDR3 in DNA: TGTGCCAGTAGTATAGTGGCGAACACCGGGGAGCTGTTTTTT.

By frequency in the sample, this clonotype is large. CDR3 sequence reads: CASSLVSNEQFF. CDR3 DNA: TGTGCCAGCAGCTTAGTAAGCAATGAGCAGTTCTTC. This rearrangement joins TRBV7-6 to TRBJ2-1; no firm D call. Germline V gives CDR1 SGHVS, CDR2 FNYEAQ. The CDR3 is made up of 12 amino acids. V gave up 1 base and J gave up 6 bases, with 4 bases separating them.

There are many counts of this clonotype. The chain is built from TRBV7-8 and TRBJ1-5; the match to TRBD1 covers 8 bases. V lost 1 base, J lost 0 bases, and 5 bases stayed unmatched. This CDR3 has 17 amino acids. Germline V lookup: CDR1 SGHVS, CDR2 FQNEAQ. The CDR3 sequence: CASSLGGQGYSNQPQHF. For the CDR3, the DNA is TGTGCCAGCAGCTTAGGAGGACAGGGCTATAGCAATCAGCCCCAGCATTTT.

This clonotype was recorded at least ten times. This chain uses TRBV28 with TRBJ2-3; 12 nucleotides align to TRBD2. The CDR3 loop spans 19 amino acids. Germline loops: CDR1 MDHEN, CDR2 SYDVKM. Unmatched junction bases numbered 18, after V lost 4 bases and J lost 7 bases. CDR3 bases: TGTGCCAGCAGTTCCCGGGTCATCCGCTCTAGCGGGGGGGCTCATACGCAGTATTTT. Translating gives CASSSRVIRSSGGAHTQYF. Based on the CDR3 plus reference TRBV28 and TRBJ2-3, the full variable domain is DVKVTQSSRYLVKRTGEKVFLECVQDMDHENMFWYRQDPGLGLRLIYFSYDVKMKEKGDIPEGYSVSREKKERFSLILESASTNQTSMYLCASSSRVIRSSGGAHTQYFGPGTRLTVL.

Regarding this clonotype: A read error is the likely source, as a far larger clone sits one nucleotide away. This sequence joins TRBV4-1 and TRBJ1-1; 9 nucleotides align to TRBD1. CDR3 size: 15 residues. Germline V CDR1 and CDR2: MGHRA, YSYEKL. The CDR3 DNA reads TGTGCCAGCGGCCTCACAGGGGGCGCGGGGACTGAAGCTTTCTTT. Translated: CASGLTGGAGTEAFF.

The sample holds many counts of this clonotype. The rearrangement uses TRBV29-1 and TRBJ2-5; 11 nucleotides match TRBD2. Trimming took 3 bases from V and 4 from J; bases not matched to a gene: 4. This CDR3 spans 14 amino acids. The germline V gene has CDR1 SQVTM and CDR2 ANQGSEA. This chain's CDR3 is CSVDSGGAGETQYF. DNA for the CDR3: TGCAGCGTTGATAGCGGGGGGGCCGGAGAGACCCAGTACTTC.

The table lists this clonotype with many counts. The rearrangement links TRBV20-1 to TRBJ2-7; D not certain. V dropped 6 bases and J dropped 0 bases, with 15 bases sitting between them. There are 14 residues in the CDR3. Germline V gives CDR1 DFQATT, CDR2 SNEGSKA (reference sequence). CDR3 in amino acids: CSAPHRAGSYEQYF. CDR3 in DNA: TGCAGTGCCCCTCACCGGGCCGGCTCCTACGAGCAGTACTTC.

This clonotype occurred many times. V gene TRBV5-8 combines with J gene TRBJ2-3; 13 nucleotides match TRBD2. The CDR3 runs 17 residues. The germline V gene encodes CDR1 SGHTS and CDR2 YDEGEE. The V segment lost 3 bases and the J segment 4 bases; nucleotides outside the gene matches: 8. CDR3 in DNA: TGTGCCAGCAGCTACCGACTAGCGGGGGGCGGAGCAGATACGCAGTATTTT. Protein sequence: CASSYRLAGGGADTQYF.

Note on this clonotype: A much larger clonotype is one base distant, so this may be a read error. The chain recombines TRBV5-6 with TRBJ2-3, with D perhaps being TRBD1 or TRBD2 (5 bases each). CDR3 length: 13 amino acids. Trimming shortened V by 4 bases and J by 4 bases, and 10 bases separated the two germline ends. The germline gives CDR1 SGHDT, CDR2 YYEEEE. CDR3 bases: TGTGCCAGCAGCCAGGGAGCAGCAGATACGCAGTATTTT. Its translation is CASSQGAADTQYF.

This clonotype occurred many times. The chain links TRBV30 to TRBJ2-2; D is uncertain. The CDR3 has 15 residues. Trimming cost V 2 bases and J 3 bases, with 13 bases left between them. Per germline, CDR1 GTSNPN and CDR2 SVGIG (reference sequence). In DNA, the CDR3 is TGTGCCTGGAGTCGAGGTCATAGAGACACCGGGGAGCTGTTTTTT. Translated: CAWSRGHRDTGELFF.

This clonotype was counted at least ten times. This chain uses TRBV18 with TRBJ1-3; D is unresolved. Germline V lookup: CDR1 KGHSH, CDR2 LQKENI. The V and J ends lost 4 bases and 8 bases respectively, with 12 bases between them. CDR3 length: 13 residues. CDR3: CASSRPVADTIYF. The CDR3 DNA reads as TGTGCCAGCTCACGACCCGTCGCGGACACCATATATTTT.

The table lists this clonotype with many counts. The V gene is TRBV7-9, the J gene TRBJ1-5; the match to TRBD1 covers 9 bases. Germline trimming cut 5 bases from V and 5 bases from J; bases unmatched to any gene: 10. The CDR3 sequence is 16 residues long. In germline, CDR1 is SEHNR, CDR2 FQNEAQ (reference sequence). CDR3 region: CASSVSQGAGDQPQHF. The DNA of the CDR3 is TGTGCCAGCAGCGTCTCACAGGGGGCGGGGGATCAGCCCCAGCATTTT.

This clonotype was observed at least ten times. The chain employs TRBV12-3 or TRBV12-4 and TRBJ2-5, with a tentative D call TRBD1 (5 bases). The CDR3 extends over 15 amino acids. Trimming stripped 10 bases from V and 0 bases from J, with 18 bases between. The CDR3 here is CATQAPGIYQETQYF. In nucleotides, the CDR3 is TGTGCCACCCAAGCCCCAGGGATTTACCAAGAGACCCAGTACTTC.

Ten or more counts support this clonotype. J is TRBJ1-1 and V is TRBV2; D may be TRBD1 (5 bases). The ends were cut back, 5 bases at V and 6 bases at J, with 13 bases in the middle. Per the germline V gene, CDR1 is SNHLY and CDR2 is FYNNEI. The CDR3 sequence is 13 residues long. CDR3 bases: TGTGCCAGCAGTACAGGAGCCCACCCTGAAGCTTTCTTT. Protein: CASSTGAHPEAFF.

This clonotype showed up many times. The chain joins TRBV5-1 to TRBJ2-3, with no clear D. Deletions cut 2 bases from V and 2 bases from J, with 9 bases between. From germline, CDR1 is SGHRS and CDR2 YFSETQ. The CDR3 has 14 residues. The DNA for the CDR3 is TGCGCCAGCAGCTTAAACGCAGCCACAGATACGCAGTATTTT. Translating gives CASSLNAATDTQYF.

This clonotype was seen at least ten times. The V gene is TRBV5-5, the J gene TRBJ2-5; unclear D gene. The CDR3 totals 13 residues. In germline, CDR1 is SGHKS, CDR2 YYEKEE (reference sequence). Trimming took 4 bases from V and 5 from J, leaving 12 bases between them. The CDR3 spells CASSRIITETQYF. CDR3 nucleotide sequence: TGTGCCAGCAGCCGGATAATAACGGAGACCCAGTACTTC.

Of note for this clonotype: A much larger clone lies a single base off, so this may be a read error. The chain is built from TRBV20-1 and TRBJ2-7; D may match TRBD1 or TRBD2 (5 bases each). V lost 3 bases and J lost 2, with 8 bases in between. This CDR3 has 12 amino acids. CDR1 is DFQATT and CDR2 is SNEGSKA in the germline V gene (reference sequence). This CDR3 reads CSASRDPYEQYF. CDR3 coding DNA: TGCAGTGCTAGCAGGGACCCCTACGAGCAGTACTTC.

This clonotype was recorded a few times. This sequence may be a read error, since a much larger clone differs from it by one base. The V gene is TRBV6-1, the J gene TRBJ1-1; D unclear. Germline loops: CDR1 MNHNS, CDR2 SASEGT. The CDR3 is made up of 14 amino acids. The CDR3 bases are TGTGCCAGCGGTGAAGCGCCCGTGAACACTGAAGCTTTCTTT. This codes for CASGEAPVNTEAFF.

At least ten counts were recorded for this clonotype. The gene calls are TRBV28 and TRBJ2-7; possible D gene TRBD1, 6 bases. Trimming shortened V by 5 bases and J by 3 bases, and 14 bases separated the two germline ends. The germline CDR1 and CDR2 sequences are MDHEN and SYDVKM. This CDR3 comprises 14 residues. The CDR3 reads CASSTGTRIYEQYF. CDR3 nucleotides: TGTGCCAGCAGTACCGGGACAAGAATCTACGAGCAGTACTTC.

This clonotype occurred many times. The rearrangement uses TRBV6-5 and TRBJ1-1; D unclear. The ends were cut back, 6 bases at V and 0 bases at J, with 8 bases in the middle. The CDR3 consists of 13 residues. The germline V gene encodes CDR1 MNHEY and CDR2 SVGAGI. CDR3 residues: CASRVFMNTEAFF. DNA for the CDR3: TGTGCCAGCAGGGTCTTTATGAACACTGAAGCTTTCTTT.

This clonotype was recorded many times. The genes are TRBV20-1 and TRBJ1-4; 9 positions agree with TRBD1. The CDR3 runs 16 residues. Trimming at V came to 6 bases and at J to 3 bases, leaving 11 bases not matched to a gene. From germline, CDR1 is DFQATT and CDR2 SNEGSKA (reference sequence). In nucleotides, the CDR3 is TGCAGTGCGCCGTACAGGGGGCGCGGAGCTAATGAAAAACTGTTTTTT. Residues: CSAPYRGRGANEKLFF.

With regard to this clonotype: This may arise from a read error, as a much more abundant clone is one base away. The V gene is TRBV7-8, the J gene TRBJ1-1, with D perhaps TRBD1 (5 bases). The germline CDR1 and CDR2 sequences are SGHVS and FQNEAQ. The CDR3 runs to 14 residues. Here the CDR3 DNA reads TGTGCCAGCCGCTTAAAGGGGAAGGGCACTGAAGCTTTCTTT. Translating it yields CASRLKGKGTEAFF.

This clonotype was counted ten times or more. The chain is built from TRBV7-2 and TRBJ2-6, with D perhaps TRBD2 (6 bases). The CDR3 sequence is 15 residues long. V lost 3 bases, J lost 1 base, and 7 bases lay in between. The germline V gene encodes CDR1 SGHTA and CDR2 FQGNSA. The CDR3 nucleotides are TGTGCCAGCAGCTTGGAGGGGTCTGGGGCCAACGTCCTGACTTTC. This sequence encodes CASSLEGSGANVLTF. The entire variable domain, with the rest obtained from reference TRBV7-2 and TRBJ2-6, is as follows: GAGVSQSPSNKVTEKGKDVELRCDPISGHTALYWYRQSLGQGLEFLIYFQGNSAPDKSGLPSDRFSAERTGGSVSTLTIQRTQQEDSAVYLCASSLEGSGANVLTFGAGSRLTVL.

At least ten counts were recorded for this clonotype. The V and J genes are TRBV7-2 and TRBJ2-5; 8 bases are shared with TRBD2. CDR1 and CDR2 from the germline V gene are SGHTA and FQGNSA. The CDR3 is 16 amino acids. The trim removed 5 bases at V and 2 bases at J, leaving 10 bases unmatched. CDR3 sequence (DNA): TGTGCCAGCAGCCCGTCGGTAGCGGGGATTCAAGAGACCCAGTACTTC. It translates to CASSPSVAGIQETQYF.

This clonotype was observed many times. The V and J genes are TRBV28 and TRBJ2-7; 10 nucleotides line up with TRBD1. The germline gives CDR1 MDHEN, CDR2 SYDVKM. After removal of 6 bases from V and 7 bases from J, the junction contained 6 bases not matched to a gene. The CDR3 is 13 amino acids. The CDR3 here is CASRGTGVREQYF. The CDR3 DNA is TGTGCCAGCAGAGGGACAGGGGTACGAGAGCAGTACTTC.

This clonotype was detected ten times or more. The genes are TRBV20-1 and TRBJ2-3; unclear D gene. CDR3 length equals 13 residues. The V gene lost 6 bases and the J gene lost 6 bases, with 16 bases spanning the gap. Germline V gene sequence: CDR1 DFQATT, CDR2 SNEGSKA (reference sequence). CDR3: CSAPSTSQDTQYF. The CDR3 nucleotides read TGCAGTGCACCGTCGACATCCCAGGATACGCAGTATTTT.

By sample fraction, this clonotype is medium-sized. The chain has TRBV7-2 and TRBJ2-3; weak D call: TRBD1 (9 bases). Germline V gene sequence: CDR1 SGHTA, CDR2 FQGNSA. Trimming pared 5 bases from V and 4 bases from J, leaving 19 bases between. The CDR3 consists of 16 residues. The CDR3, as DNA: TGTGCCAGCAGCCTCACAGGGGGCGGGGGGCCAGATACGCAGTATTTT. It specifies CASSLTGGGGPDTQYF. Combining the CDR3 with reference TRBV7-2 and TRBJ2-3 gives the whole variable domain GAGVSQSPSNKVTEKGKDVELRCDPISGHTALYWYRQSLGQGLEFLIYFQGNSAPDKSGLPSDRFSAERTGGSVSTLTIQRTQQEDSAVYLCASSLTGGGGPDTQYFGPGTRLTVL.

This clonotype was detected many times. The chain recombines TRBV4-1 with TRBJ2-7; 10 bases map to TRBD1. The CDR3 runs to 16 residues. CDR1 MGHRA and CDR2 YSYEKL come from the germline V gene. The trim removed 3 bases at V and 2 bases at J, leaving 7 bases unmatched. CDR3 sequence reads: CASSHTPGQGTYEQYF. In DNA, the CDR3 is TGCGCCAGCAGCCATACACCGGGACAGGGGACCTACGAGCAGTACTTC.